One and the same sample provided the 8 T cell receptor beta chains below, sequenced in a study of identical twins. Via MiXCR, TCRdb re-called the 5' RACE reads, giving one row per CDR3 protein. The sample has around 570,000 distinct CDR3 sequences; over 8.5% are singletons. These sequences were also reported in another study, on yellow fever vaccine responses in identical twins.

The sequencing sample was made of PBMCs. These receptors all come from a woman between 18 and 29 years old in good health.

This clonotype was seen a handful of times. The V gene is TRBV12-3 or TRBV12-4, the J gene TRBJ2-5; possibly TRBD1 or TRBD2 for D (6 bases each). The CDR3 is 15 amino acids. The germline V and J ends were trimmed by 6 bases and 3 bases, with 17 bases remaining between them. CDR3 protein: CASSPRGGNEETQYF. Here the CDR3 DNA reads TGTGCCAGCAGCCCCAGGGGCGGGAACGAAGAGACCCAGTACTTC.

The chain couples TRBV4-1 to TRBJ2-1; D might be TRBD2 (6 bases). Germline-derived CDR1 and CDR2 are MGHRA and YSYEKL. Trimming pared 1 base from V and 7 bases from J, leaving 11 bases between. The CDR3 spans 14 residues. CDR3 residues: CASSQASAWNEQFF. The CDR3 DNA follows: TGCGCCAGCAGCCAAGCTAGCGCTTGGAATGAGCAGTTCTTC.

This clonotype has just a few counts. The chain recombines TRBV9 with TRBJ2-5; 7 nucleotides line up with TRBD2. The V gene's germline CDR1 is SGDLS and CDR2 YYNGEE. This CDR3 is built from 16 residues. J gave up 3 bases and V 4 bases, and 12 bases lay outside the gene matches. The chain's CDR3 is CASSPRRRAGEETQYF. CDR3 DNA sequence: TGTGCCAGCAGCCCGCGTCGGAGGGCGGGGGAAGAGACCCAGTACTTC.

The V gene is TRBV7-2, the J gene TRBJ2-7; D is perhaps TRBD2 (6 bases). Germline lookup yields CDR1 SGHTA and CDR2 FQGNSA. CDR3 size: 15 residues. The V end was cut by 2 bases, the J end by 6 bases, with 17 bases between. The chain's CDR3 is CASSLSGPGTGEQYF. The CDR3, as DNA: TGTGCCAGCAGCTTATCCGGGCCTGGGACTGGCGAGCAGTACTTC. The full variable domain, in which reference TRBV7-2 and TRBJ2-7 provide the parts outside the CDR3, is GAGVSQSPSNKVTEKGKDVELRCDPISGHTALYWYRQSLGQGLEFLIYFQGNSAPDKSGLPSDRFSAERTGGSVSTLTIQRTQQEDSAVYLCASSLSGPGTGEQYFGPGTRLTVT.

About this clonotype: Just one base apart from a much larger clone, this may be a read error. The chain combines TRBV7-2 with TRBJ1-6, with a weak D call TRBD1 (5 bases). This CDR3 has 16 amino acids. V dropped 8 bases and J dropped 4 bases, with 18 bases sitting between them. Germline values: CDR1 SGHTA, CDR2 FQGNSA. CDR3 in DNA: TGTGCCAGCGGACTACCAGACAGCCTTTATAATTCACCCCTCCACTTT. This codes for CASGLPDSLYNSPLHF.

This clonotype was counted many times. The gene calls are TRBV12-3 or TRBV12-4 and TRBJ2-1; 11 bases align to TRBD2. V was pared by 5 bases and J by 8 bases, with 5 bases of the junction left unmatched. The CDR3 is 14 amino acids. The CDR3 region is CASSLSGGAHEQFF. Written as DNA, the CDR3 is TGTGCCAGCAGTCTTAGCGGGGGGGCCCATGAGCAGTTCTTC.

This clonotype was seen only a few times. This chain links TRBV11-2 with TRBJ2-2; 8 bases map to TRBD2. This CDR3 is 16 amino acids long. CDR1 and CDR2 (germline): SGHAT, FQNNGV. V was pared by 3 bases and J by 8 bases, with 11 bases of the junction left unmatched. The CDR3 region has the DNA TGTGCCAGCAGCTTTGAAGTTGGACTAGCTATGGGGGAGCTGTTTTTT. Translation: CASSFEVGLAMGELFF.

This clonotype was recorded many times. The V and J genes are TRBV6-5 and TRBJ2-7; TRBD1 aligns across 7 bases. The V gene end was trimmed by 1 base and the J gene end by 3 bases; junction bases not matched to a gene: 6. The CDR3 is 15 amino acids. Germline V gives CDR1 MNHEY, CDR2 SVGAGI. CDR3 coding DNA: TGTGCCAGCAGTTACTTTCGGGACAGCGGCTACGAGCAGTACTTC. Protein product: CASSYFRDSGYEQYF.